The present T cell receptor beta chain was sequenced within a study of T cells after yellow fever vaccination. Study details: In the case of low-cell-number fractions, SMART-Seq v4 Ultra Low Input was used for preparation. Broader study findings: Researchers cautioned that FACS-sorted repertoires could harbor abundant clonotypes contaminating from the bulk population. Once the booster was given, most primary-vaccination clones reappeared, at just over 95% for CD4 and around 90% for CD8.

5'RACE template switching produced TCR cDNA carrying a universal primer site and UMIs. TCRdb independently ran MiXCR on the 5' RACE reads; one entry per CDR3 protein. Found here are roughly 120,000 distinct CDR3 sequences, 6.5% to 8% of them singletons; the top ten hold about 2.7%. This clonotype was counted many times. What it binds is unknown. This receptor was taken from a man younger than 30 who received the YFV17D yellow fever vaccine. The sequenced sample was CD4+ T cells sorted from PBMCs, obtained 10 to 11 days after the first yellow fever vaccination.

The CDR3 region has the DNA TGTGCCAGCAGCCCGTGGACAGGGGGGAACACTGAAGCTTTCTTT. It encodes CASSPWTGGNTEAFF. The J gene is TRBJ1-1, the V gene TRBV7-2, with 10 positions matching TRBD1. Germline V CDR1 and CDR2: SGHTA, FQGNSA. After removal of 5 bases from V and 1 base from J, the junction contained 4 bases not matched to a gene. The CDR3 is 15 residues long.